The 22 T cell receptor beta chains listed next were all sequenced from one sample in a study of blood T cell repertoires in COVID-19. Assay: immunoSEQ multiplex PCR; the TCRdb copy retains only in-frame clones and omits some. The sample contains a few hundred thousand clones, nearly 90% of which appear only once. Sequencing was done on a sample of PBMCs or T cells enriched from blood (not recorded which). These receptors were collected from a woman between 18 and 30 years old who had been exposed to COVID-19.

This chain links TRBV6-5 with TRBJ2-5; D is perhaps TRBD2 (7 bases). V lost 4 bases and J lost 4, with 13 bases in between. This CDR3 is 14 amino acids long. Germline-derived CDR1 and CDR2 are MNHEY and SVGAGI. The CDR3 DNA is TGTGCCAGCAGTTTGGGGGGGCTGTTAGAGACCCAGTACTTC. It codes for CASSLGGLLETQYF.

This clone is a singleton in its sample. This chain joins TRBV4-1 and TRBJ1-5; D gene ambiguous. V was pared by 4 bases and J by 0 bases, with 19 bases between. CDR1 and CDR2 (germline): MGHRA, YSYEKL. The CDR3 spans 18 residues. CDR3 DNA: TGCGCCAGCAGCCCACTTCCCCTAGTGGGTGTTAGCAATCAGCCCCAGCATTTT. Translating gives CASSPLPLVGVSNQPQHF.

The chain carries TRBV4-2 and TRBJ1-6, with 9 bases lining up with TRBD1. V shed 1 base, J shed 7 bases, and the junction held 5 bases outside the gene matches. CDR3 length equals 16 residues. Germline V gene lookup returns CDR1 LGHNA and CDR2 YNFKEQ. The CDR3 protein is CASSQVLDRGNSPLHF. The CDR3, as DNA: TGTGCCAGCAGCCAAGTTCTAGACAGGGGGAATTCACCCCTCCACTTT.

The rearrangement uses TRBV19 and TRBJ2-5; TRBD1 is a possible D gene (6 bases). Trimming took off 9 bases at V and 1 base at J, with 12 bases between the two ends. CDR3 length equals 13 residues. In germline, CDR1 is LNHDA, CDR2 SQIVND (reference sequence). The CDR3 nucleotides read TGTGCCAGCCGGGACAACCTCCAAGAGACCCAGTACTTC. Translated, it gives CASRDNLQETQYF.

The V gene is TRBV30, the J gene TRBJ2-5, with 14 positions matching TRBD2. The V gene end was trimmed by 3 bases and the J gene end by 9 bases; junction bases not matched to a gene: 12. The CDR3 runs to 16 residues. Germline-derived CDR1 and CDR2 are GTSNPN and SVGIG (reference sequence). The CDR3: CAWSPRLAGGRLAQYF. CDR3 nucleotides: TGTGCCTGGAGCCCAAGACTAGCGGGGGGGCGTTTGGCCCAGTACTTC. The entire variable domain, with the rest obtained from reference TRBV30 and TRBJ2-5, is as follows: SQTIHQWPATLVQPVGSPLSLECTVEGTSNPNLYWYRQAAGRGLQLLFYSVGIGQISSEVPQNLSASRPQDRQFILSSKKLLLSDSGFYLCAWSPRLAGGRLAQYFGPGTRLLVL.

This clone was seen once. This chain connects TRBV20-1 to TRBJ2-2, with 9 bases fitting TRBD2. CDR1 is DFQATT and CDR2 is SNEGSKA in the germline V gene (reference sequence). The CDR3 is 15 amino acids. V trimming: 3 bases; J trimming: 5 bases; junction bases outside the gene matches: 7. The CDR3 coding sequence is TGCAGTGCTAGTTTAGCGGGAGTGGGTACCGGGGAGCTGTTTTTT. It codes for CSASLAGVGTGELFF.

The chain links TRBV4-1 to TRBJ2-7; 7 bases line up with TRBD1. V trimming: 4 bases; J trimming: 1 base; junction bases outside the gene matches: 4. Per the germline V gene, CDR1 is MGHRA and CDR2 is YSYEKL. This CDR3 is 14 amino acids long. The CDR3 here is CASSLNRGSYEQYF. DNA for the CDR3: TGCGCCAGCAGCCTTAACAGGGGTTCCTACGAGCAGTACTTC.

The chain combines TRBV7-6 with TRBJ1-1; TRBD1 is a possible D gene (6 bases). Germline-derived CDR1 and CDR2 are SGHVS and FNYEAQ. The CDR3 sequence is 14 residues long. Trimming stripped 6 bases from V and 5 bases from J, with 16 bases between. This CDR3 reads CASSRQVGFTEAFF. CDR3 coding DNA: TGTGCCAGCAGTCGACAGGTCGGGTTTACTGAAGCTTTCTTT. The entire variable domain, with the rest obtained from reference TRBV7-6 and TRBJ1-1, is as follows: GAGVSQSPRYKVTKRGQDVALRCDPISGHVSLYWYRQALGQGPEFLTYFNYEAQQDKSGLPNDRFSAERPEGSISTLTIQRTEQRDSAMYRCASSRQVGFTEAFFGQGTRLTVV.

V usage is TRBV27 and J usage is TRBJ2-1; D may be TRBD2 (6 bases). The germline V and J ends were trimmed by 1 base and 3 bases, with 16 bases remaining between them. Germline V gene lookup returns CDR1 MNHEY and CDR2 SMNVEV (reference sequence). This CDR3 is 17 amino acids long. Here the CDR3 reads CASSLYAGYNLYNEQFF. CDR3 DNA sequence: TGTGCCAGCAGTTTATATGCGGGGTATAATCTCTACAATGAGCAGTTCTTC.

In this sample, this clone turned up a few times. The chain carries TRBV4-1 and TRBJ2-7; maybe TRBD2 (6 bases). The CDR3 consists of 15 residues. Looked up from germline, CDR1 is MGHRA and CDR2 is YSYEKL. The germline V and J ends were trimmed by 0 bases and 5 bases, with 14 bases remaining between them. In nucleotides, the CDR3 is TGCGCCAGCAGCCAAGATCCCCGGGGGTACCACGAGCAGTACTTC. It encodes CASSQDPRGYHEQYF.

The chain has TRBV3-1 (or the pseudogene TRBV3-2) and TRBJ2-2; D call uncertain. The germline gives CDR1 LGHDT, CDR2 YNNKEL (reference sequence). The CDR3 spans 19 residues. Trimming cost V 4 bases and J 0 bases, with 21 bases left between them. CDR3 region: CASSPPGWRPQPNTGELFF. The CDR3 DNA reads as TGTGCCAGCAGCCCTCCCGGGTGGCGCCCTCAACCGAACACCGGGGAGCTGTTTTTT.

Regarding this clone: Other DNA sequences in this specimen translate into the identical CDR3. J is TRBJ2-2 and V is TRBV5-1, with unresolved D. Germline loops: CDR1 SGHRS, CDR2 YFSETQ. This CDR3 is built from 14 residues. The V and J ends lost 4 bases and 2 bases respectively, with 9 bases between them. CDR3 sequence: CASSLELNTGELFF. The CDR3 DNA reads TGCGCCAGCAGCCTCGAGCTAAACACCGGGGAGCTGTTTTTT.

The chain employs TRBV5-1 and TRBJ2-3, with TRBD2 matching 13 bases. Trimming removed 3 bases from V and 2 bases from J; junction bases left unmatched: 3. The CDR3 runs 16 residues. Germline-derived CDR1 and CDR2 are SGHRS and YFSETQ. This chain's CDR3 is CASSSGLAGITDTQYF. DNA for the CDR3: TGCGCCAGCAGCTCGGGACTAGCGGGGATCACAGATACGCAGTATTTT. Combining the CDR3 with reference TRBV5-1 and TRBJ2-3 gives the whole variable domain KAGVTQTPRYLIKTRGQQVTLSCSPISGHRSVSWYQQTPGQGLQFLFEYFSETQRNKGNFPGRFSGRQFSNSRSEMNVSTLELGDSALYLCASSSGLAGITDTQYFGPGTRLTVL.

J is TRBJ2-3 and V is TRBV10-1; 7 nucleotides agree with TRBD2. This CDR3 contains 17 residues. With 5 bases clipped from V and 4 bases from J, the junction kept 15 bases outside the gene matches. Germline loops: CDR1 WNHNN, CDR2 SYGVQD (reference sequence). CDR3 DNA: TGCGCCAGCAGTTACCCCGGGAGGCCTCCGAACCCAGATACGCAGTATTTT. Its translation: CASSYPGRPPNPDTQYF.

V and J are TRBV7-9 and TRBJ1-4, with D hard to call. The CDR3 covers 16 residues. Per the germline V gene, CDR1 is SEHNR and CDR2 is FQNEAQ (reference sequence). V gave up 0 bases and J gave up 8 bases, with 16 bases separating them. The DNA for the CDR3 is TGTGCCAGCAGCTTAGCGGCGGAGGGTGGTGGCGAAAAACTGTTTTTT. Translation: CASSLAAEGGGEKLFF. Based on the CDR3 plus reference TRBV7-9 and TRBJ1-4, the full variable domain is DTGVSQNPRHKITKRGQNVTFRCDPISEHNRLYWYRQTLGQGPEFLTYFQNEAQLEKSRLLSDRFSAERPKGSFSTLEIQRTEQGDSAMYLCASSLAAEGGGEKLFFGSGTQLSVL.

V usage is TRBV7-9 and J usage is TRBJ1-5, with 7 bases identical to TRBD1. J lost 9 bases, V lost 4 bases, and 15 bases had no gene match. Germline assignment: CDR1 SEHNR and CDR2 FQNEAQ (reference sequence). The CDR3 is 16 amino acids. CDR3 DNA: TGTGCCAGCAGCTCCGGGACAGCCGCCTCCAATTGGCCCCAGCATTTT. The encoded protein is CASSSGTAASNWPQHF.

The chain combines TRBV4-1 with TRBJ2-7, with 9 positions matching TRBD1. The CDR3 runs to 16 residues. Germline V gene lookup returns CDR1 MGHRA and CDR2 YSYEKL. V was clipped by 4 bases and J by 2 bases; unmatched bases: 9. The DNA for the CDR3 is TGCGCCAGCAGCCGAACCATGGGGACAGGGCCCTACGAGCAGTACTTC. Protein sequence: CASSRTMGTGPYEQYF.

The chain uses TRBV5-8 and TRBJ1-1; D possibly corresponds to TRBD1 (5 bases). Trimming left V 2 bases short and J 2 bases short, with 10 bases between. There are 14 residues in the CDR3. Per germline, CDR1 SGHTS and CDR2 YDEGEE. The CDR3 sequence: CASSFGRANTEAFF. In nucleotides, the CDR3 is TGTGCCAGCAGCTTCGGCAGGGCTAACACTGAAGCTTTCTTT.

This clone appeared a few times. The DNA of the CDR3 is TGTGCCAGCAGCCCAACCATGGGACTAGCGATCTCCTACGAGCAGTACTTC. Its translation is CASSPTMGLAISYEQYF. The V call is TRBV3-1 (or the pseudogene TRBV3-2), the J call TRBJ2-7, with TRBD2 identical over 10 bases. V was pared by 4 bases and J by 0 bases, with 9 bases of the junction left unmatched. CDR1 LGHDT and CDR2 YNNKEL come from the germline V gene (reference sequence). The CDR3 contains 17 residues.

The V call is TRBV27, the J call TRBJ2-7; TRBD2 matches 11 bases. The V gene end was trimmed by 2 bases and the J gene end by 5 bases; junction bases not matched to a gene: 11. The V gene's germline CDR1 is MNHEY and CDR2 SMNVEV (reference sequence). CDR3 length: 17 residues. The CDR3 is CASSLVLVAGGYHEQYF. CDR3 DNA sequence: TGTGCCAGCAGTTTAGTCCTGGTAGCGGGAGGGTACCACGAGCAGTACTTC.

This clone was counted once. The chain combines TRBV15 with TRBJ2-5, with 10 bases identical to TRBD1. Germline loops: CDR1 LNHNV, CDR2 YYDKDF (reference sequence). The CDR3 extends over 16 amino acids. V dropped 2 bases and J dropped 2; count of bases not matched to a gene: 5. The CDR3 protein is CATSRYGTGVQETQYF. CDR3 in DNA: TGTGCCACCAGCAGATATGGGACAGGGGTTCAAGAGACCCAGTACTTC.

The genes are TRBV2 and TRBJ1-4; 9 nucleotides match TRBD1. Germline CDR1 reads SNHLY; CDR2 reads FYNNEI. This CDR3 is 17 amino acids long. The V segment lost 6 bases and the J segment 8 bases; nucleotides outside the gene matches: 16. DNA of the CDR3: TGTGCCAGCAGCCCGGGGGGATCGGACAGGGGTGGAGAAAAACTGTTTTTT. Translated, it gives CASSPGGSDRGGEKLFF. Based on the CDR3 plus reference TRBV2 and TRBJ1-4, the full variable domain is EPEVTQTPSHQVTQMGQEVILRCVPISNHLYFYWYRQILGQKVEFLVSFYNNEISEKSEIFDDQFSVERPDGSNFTLKIRSTKLEDSAMYFCASSPGGSDRGGEKLFFGSGTQLSVL.